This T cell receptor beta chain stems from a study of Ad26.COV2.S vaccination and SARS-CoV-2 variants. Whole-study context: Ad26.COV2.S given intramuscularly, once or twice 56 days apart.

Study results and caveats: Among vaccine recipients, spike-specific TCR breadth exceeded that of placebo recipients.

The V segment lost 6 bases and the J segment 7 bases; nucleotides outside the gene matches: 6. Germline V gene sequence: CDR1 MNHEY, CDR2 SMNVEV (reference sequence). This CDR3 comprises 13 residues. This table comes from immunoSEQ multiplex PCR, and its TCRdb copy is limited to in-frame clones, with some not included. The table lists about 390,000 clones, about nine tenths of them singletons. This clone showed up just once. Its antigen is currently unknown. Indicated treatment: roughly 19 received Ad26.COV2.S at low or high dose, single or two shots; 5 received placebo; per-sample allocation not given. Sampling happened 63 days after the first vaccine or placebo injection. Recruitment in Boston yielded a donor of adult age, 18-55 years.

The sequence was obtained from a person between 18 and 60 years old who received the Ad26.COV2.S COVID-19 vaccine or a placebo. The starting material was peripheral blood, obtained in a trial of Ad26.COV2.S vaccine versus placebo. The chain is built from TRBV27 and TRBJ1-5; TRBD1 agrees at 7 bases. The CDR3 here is CASRTGYGQPQHF. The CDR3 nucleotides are TGTGCCAGCAGGACAGGGTATGGACAGCCCCAGCATTTT.